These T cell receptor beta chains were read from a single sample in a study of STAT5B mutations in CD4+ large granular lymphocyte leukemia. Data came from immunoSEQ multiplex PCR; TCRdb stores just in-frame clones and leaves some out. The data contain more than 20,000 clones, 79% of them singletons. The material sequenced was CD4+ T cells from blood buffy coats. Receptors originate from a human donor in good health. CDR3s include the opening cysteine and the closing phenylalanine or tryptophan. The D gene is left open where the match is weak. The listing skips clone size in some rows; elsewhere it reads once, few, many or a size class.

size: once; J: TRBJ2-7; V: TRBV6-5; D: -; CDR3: CASSYGPDYSSYEQYF; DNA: TGTGCCAGCAGTTACGGACCGGACTACAGCTCCTACGAGCAGTACTTC
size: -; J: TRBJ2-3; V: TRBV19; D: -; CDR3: CASSSVVSTDTQYF; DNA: TGTGCCAGTAGTTCAGTAGTGAGCACAGATACGCAGTATTTT
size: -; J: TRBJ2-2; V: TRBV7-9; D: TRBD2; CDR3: CASTKSSGGTGELFF; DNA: TGTGCCAGCACAAAGAGTTCGGGGGGCACCGGGGAGCTGTTTTTT
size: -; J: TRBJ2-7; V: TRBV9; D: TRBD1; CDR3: CASSKGQGPYEQYF; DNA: TGTGCCAGCAGCAAGGGACAGGGGCCCTACGAGCAGTACTTC
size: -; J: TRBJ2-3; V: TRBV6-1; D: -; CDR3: CASSHRGRDTDTQYF; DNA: TGTGCCAGCAGTCACCGTGGGCGGGACACAGATACGCAGTATTTT
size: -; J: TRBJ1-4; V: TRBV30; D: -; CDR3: CAWIPQDNEKLFF; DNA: TGTGCCTGGATCCCTCAAGATAATGAAAAACTGTTTTTT
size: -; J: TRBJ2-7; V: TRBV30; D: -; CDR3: CAWSRQASYEQYF; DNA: TGTGCCTGGAGTCGGCAGGCTTCGTACGAGCAGTACTTC
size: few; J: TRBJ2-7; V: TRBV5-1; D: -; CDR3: CASSLALDEQYF; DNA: TGCGCCAGCAGCTTGGCCCTGGACGAGCAGTACTTC
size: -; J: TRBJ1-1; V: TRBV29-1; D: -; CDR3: CSVEGQPNTEAFF; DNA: TGCAGCGTTGAGGGACAACCGAACACTGAAGCTTTCTTT
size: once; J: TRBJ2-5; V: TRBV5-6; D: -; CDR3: CASSLVAAQETQYF; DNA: TGTGCCAGCAGCTTGGTGGCCGCCCAAGAGACCCAGTACTTC
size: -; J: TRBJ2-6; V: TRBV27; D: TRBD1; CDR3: CASSRTGDSGANVLTF; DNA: TGTGCCAGCAGCCGGACAGGGGACTCTGGGGCCAACGTCCTGACTTTC
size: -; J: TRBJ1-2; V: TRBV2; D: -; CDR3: CASRPQVSGYGYTF; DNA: TGTGCCAGCAGGCCCCAGGTTTCGGGCTATGGCTACACCTTC
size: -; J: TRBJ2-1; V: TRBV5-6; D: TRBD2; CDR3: CASSYGLAGAYNEQFF; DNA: TGTGCCAGCAGCTACGGACTAGCGGGAGCCTACAATGAGCAGTTCTTC
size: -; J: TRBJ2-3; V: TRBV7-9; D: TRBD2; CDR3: CASRLAGRSDTQYF; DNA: TGTGCCAGCAGACTAGCGGGAAGAAGTGATACGCAGTATTTT
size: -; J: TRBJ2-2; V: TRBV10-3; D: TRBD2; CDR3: CAITPGGTSGGTGELFF; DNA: TGTGCCATCACTCCCGGGGGGACTAGCGGGGGAACCGGGGAGCTGTTTTTT
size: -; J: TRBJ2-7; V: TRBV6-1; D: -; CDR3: CASRPAPTGSYEQYF; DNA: TGTGCCAGCAGACCGGCCCCGACGGGCTCCTACGAGCAGTACTTC
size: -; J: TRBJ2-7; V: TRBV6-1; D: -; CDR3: CASTMGQAAYEQYF; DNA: TGTGCCAGCACCATGGGTCAGGCTGCCTACGAGCAGTACTTC
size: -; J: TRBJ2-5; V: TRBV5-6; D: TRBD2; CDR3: CASSSGTSGRVETQYF; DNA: TGTGCCAGCAGCTCTGGCACTAGCGGGAGGGTAGAGACCCAGTACTTC
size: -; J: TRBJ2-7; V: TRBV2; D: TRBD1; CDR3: CASSEQGQRLNEQYF; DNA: TGTGCCAGCAGTGAACAGGGACAGAGGCTCAACGAGCAGTACTTC
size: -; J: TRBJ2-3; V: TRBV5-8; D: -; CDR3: CASSLTRGTSTDTQYF; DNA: TGTGCCAGCAGCTTAACTCGCGGGACTAGCACAGATACGCAGTATTTT
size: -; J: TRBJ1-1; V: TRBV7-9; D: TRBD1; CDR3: CASSPGQAPSGEAFF; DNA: TGTGCCAGCAGCCCGGGACAGGCTCCTTCGGGGGAAGCTTTCTTT
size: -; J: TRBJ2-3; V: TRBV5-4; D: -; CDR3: CASSLKGADTQYF; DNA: TGTGCCAGCAGCCTTAAGGGGGCAGATACGCAGTATTTT
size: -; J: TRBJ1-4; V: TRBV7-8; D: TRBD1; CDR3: CASSVGQGAGRWGEKLFF; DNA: TGTGCCAGCAGCGTTGGACAGGGGGCCGGACGATGGGGCGAAAAACTGTTTTTT
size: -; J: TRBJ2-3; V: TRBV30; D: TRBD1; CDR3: CAWSVGTAATDTQYF; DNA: TGTGCCTGGAGTGTCGGGACAGCGGCCACAGATACGCAGTATTTT
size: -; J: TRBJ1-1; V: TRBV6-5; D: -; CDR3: CASSYEGQVESEAFF; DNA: TGTGCCAGCAGTTACGAGGGGCAGGTGGAGTCTGAAGCTTTCTTT
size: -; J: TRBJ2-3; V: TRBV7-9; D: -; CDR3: CASGASAQDTQYF; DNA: TGTGCCAGCGGCGCTTCGGCCCAAGATACGCAGTATTTT
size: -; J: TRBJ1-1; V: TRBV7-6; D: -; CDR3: CASSLEQHTEAFF; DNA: TGTGCCAGCAGCTTAGAACAACACACTGAAGCTTTCTTT
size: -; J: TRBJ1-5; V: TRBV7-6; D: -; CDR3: CASSLMESNQPQHF; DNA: TGTGCCAGTAGCCTCATGGAAAGCAATCAGCCCCAGCATTTT
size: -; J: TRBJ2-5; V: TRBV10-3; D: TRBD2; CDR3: CAISLLAGGEETQYF; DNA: TGTGCCATCAGCTTACTAGCGGGAGGGGAAGAGACCCAGTACTTC
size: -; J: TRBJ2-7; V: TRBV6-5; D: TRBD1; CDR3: CASSRTGGETYEQYF; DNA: TGTGCCAGCAGTCGGACAGGGGGTGAAACCTACGAGCAGTACTTC
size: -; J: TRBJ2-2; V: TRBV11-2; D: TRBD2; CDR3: CASSPRGSSGSFDGELFF; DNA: TGTGCCAGCAGCCCCCGGGGGAGTAGCGGGAGTTTCGACGGGGAGCTGTTTTTT
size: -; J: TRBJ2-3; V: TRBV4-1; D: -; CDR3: CASSPSGSTQYF; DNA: TGCGCCAGCAGCCCCTCCGGGAGTACGCAGTATTTT
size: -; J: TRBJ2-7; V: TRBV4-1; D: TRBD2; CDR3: CASSHLIPGLVYEQYF; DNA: TGCGCCAGCAGCCATCTGATTCCGGGACTAGTGTACGAGCAGTACTTC
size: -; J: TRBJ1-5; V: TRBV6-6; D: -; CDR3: CASKRDPLDGPQHF; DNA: TGTGCCAGCAAACGGGACCCATTGGATGGGCCCCAGCATTTT
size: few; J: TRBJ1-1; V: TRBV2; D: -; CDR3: CASSAQDNTEAFF; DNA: TGTGCCAGCAGTGCGCAGGATAACACTGAAGCTTTCTTT
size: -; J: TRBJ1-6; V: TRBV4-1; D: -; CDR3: CASSPGDRFYNSPLHF; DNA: TGCGCCAGCAGCCCCGGCGACAGGTTTTATAATTCACCCCTCCACTTT
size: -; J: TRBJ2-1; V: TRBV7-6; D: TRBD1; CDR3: CASSSTGGSYNEQFF; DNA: TGTGCCAGCAGCTCTACAGGGGGTTCCTACAATGAGCAGTTCTTC
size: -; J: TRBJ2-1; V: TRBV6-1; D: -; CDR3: CASSEGGGGTYNEQFF; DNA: TGTGCCAGCAGTGAAGGGGGAGGGGGCACCTACAATGAGCAGTTCTTC
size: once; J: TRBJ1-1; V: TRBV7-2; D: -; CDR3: CASSLDHSSSEAFF; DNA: TGTGCCAGCAGCTTAGATCATTCTAGCTCTGAAGCTTTCTTT
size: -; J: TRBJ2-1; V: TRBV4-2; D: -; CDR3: CASSQGGEQFF; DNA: TGTGCCAGCAGCCAGGGGGGTGAGCAGTTCTTC
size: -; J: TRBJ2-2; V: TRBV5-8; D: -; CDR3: CASSSEGNTGELFF; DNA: TGTGCCAGCAGCTCAGAGGGGAACACCGGGGAGCTGTTTTTT
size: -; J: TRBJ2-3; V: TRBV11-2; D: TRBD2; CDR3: CASSLERGITDTQYF; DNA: TGTGCCAGCAGCTTAGAGCGGGGGATAACAGATACGCAGTATTTT
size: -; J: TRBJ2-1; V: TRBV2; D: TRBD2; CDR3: CASRLAVYNEQFF; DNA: TGTGCCAGCAGGCTAGCGGTATACAATGAGCAGTTCTTC
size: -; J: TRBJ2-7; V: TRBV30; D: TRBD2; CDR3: CAWTPSQVAGDPAQSYEQYF; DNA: TGTGCCTGGACACCCTCCCAGGTAGCGGGAGACCCCGCGCAATCCTACGAGCAGTACTTC
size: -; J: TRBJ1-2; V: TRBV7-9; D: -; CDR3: CASSLRRGANSGGYTF; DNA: TGTGCCAGCAGCCTCCGTCGGGGGGCGAATTCTGGAGGCTACACCTTC
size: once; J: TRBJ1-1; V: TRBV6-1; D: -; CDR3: CASSDNQGTEAFF; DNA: TGTGCCAGCAGTGACAATCAGGGGACTGAAGCTTTCTTT
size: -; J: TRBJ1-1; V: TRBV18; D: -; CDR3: CASSPSPDTEAFF; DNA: TGTGCCAGCTCACCCAGTCCGGACACTGAAGCTTTCTTT
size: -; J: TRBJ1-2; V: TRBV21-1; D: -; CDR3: CASPHVGWEGYTF; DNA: TGTGCCAGCCCTCACGTGGGATGGGAAGGCTACACCTTC
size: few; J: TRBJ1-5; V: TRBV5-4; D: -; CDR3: CASSLAPDSNQPQHF; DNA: TGTGCCAGCAGCTTGGCTCCAGATAGCAATCAGCCCCAGCATTTT
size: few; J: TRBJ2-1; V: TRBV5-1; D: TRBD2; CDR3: CASSFREGGSYNEQFF; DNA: TGCGCCAGCAGCTTTCGGGAGGGCGGGTCCTACAATGAGCAGTTCTTC
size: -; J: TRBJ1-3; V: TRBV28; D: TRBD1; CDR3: CASGTGGNTIYF; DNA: TGTGCCAGCGGGACAGGGGGAAACACCATATATTTT
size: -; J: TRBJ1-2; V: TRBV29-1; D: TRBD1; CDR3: CSVALGTGEIGYGYTF; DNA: TGCAGCGTTGCCCTCGGGACAGGGGAAATTGGATATGGCTACACCTTC
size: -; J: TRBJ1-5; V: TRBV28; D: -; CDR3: CASSSIVGGQINQPQHF; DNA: TGTGCCAGCAGTTCCATCGTTGGGGGGCAGATAAATCAGCCCCAGCATTTT
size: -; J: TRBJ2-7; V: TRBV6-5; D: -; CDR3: CASSGSGANTYEQYF; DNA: TGTGCCAGCAGTGGGTCGGGCGCAAACACCTACGAGCAGTACTTC
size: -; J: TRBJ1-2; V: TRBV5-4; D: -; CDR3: CASSFVTGHLGYTF; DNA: TGTGCCAGCAGCTTTGTAACAGGGCATTTGGGCTACACCTTC
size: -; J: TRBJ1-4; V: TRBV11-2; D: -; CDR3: CASSSIIRGRGEKLFF; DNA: TGTGCCAGCAGCTCCATAATCCGGGGGCGGGGGGAAAAACTGTTTTTT
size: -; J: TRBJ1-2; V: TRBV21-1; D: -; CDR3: CASRRTGEHGYTF; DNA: TGTGCCAGCAGGCGGACAGGGGAACATGGCTACACCTTC
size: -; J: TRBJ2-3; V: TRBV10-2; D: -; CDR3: CASSLLTPSTDTQYF; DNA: TGCGCCAGCAGCCTCCTGACTCCTAGCACAGATACGCAGTATTTT
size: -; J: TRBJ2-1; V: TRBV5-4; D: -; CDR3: CASRQGGPGNEQFF; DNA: TGTGCCAGCAGACAGGGAGGGCCGGGCAATGAGCAGTTCTTC
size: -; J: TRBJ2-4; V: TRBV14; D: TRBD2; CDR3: CASSRRDYDIQYF; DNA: TGTGCCAGCAGCCGCCGGGACTATGACATTCAGTACTTC